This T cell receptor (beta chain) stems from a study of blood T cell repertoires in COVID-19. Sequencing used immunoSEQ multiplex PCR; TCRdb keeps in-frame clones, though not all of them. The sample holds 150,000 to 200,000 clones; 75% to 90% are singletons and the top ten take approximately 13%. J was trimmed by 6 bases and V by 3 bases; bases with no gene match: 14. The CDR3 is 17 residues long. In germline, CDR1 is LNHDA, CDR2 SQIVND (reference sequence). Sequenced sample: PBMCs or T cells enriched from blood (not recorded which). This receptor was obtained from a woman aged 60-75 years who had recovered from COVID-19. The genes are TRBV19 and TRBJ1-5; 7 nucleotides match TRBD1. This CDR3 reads CASSIRSRGLIGQPQHF. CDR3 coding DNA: TGTGCCAGTAGTATTAGATCGAGGGGGCTAATCGGTCAGCCCCAGCATTTT. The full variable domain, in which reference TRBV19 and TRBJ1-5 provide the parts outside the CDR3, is DGGITQSPKYLFRKEGQNVTLSCEQNLNHDAMYWYRQDPGQGLRLIYYSQIVNDFQKGDIAEGYSVSREKKESFPLTVTSAQKNPTAFYLCASSIRSRGLIGQPQHFGDGTRLSIL.